These T cell receptor beta chains were read from a single sample in a study of shared clonotypes between healthy human individuals. Libraries were prepared by immunoSEQ multiplex PCR; TCRdb keeps only in-frame clonotypes and omits some of them. The repertoire includes some 96,000 clones, around 47% of them detected once, and about 16% sits in the top ten. Sequences were obtained from PBMCs. Receptors were obtained from a middle-aged woman in good health. Some clones in this sample may be carry-over from other donors' samples. The CDR3 runs from the conserved cysteine through the conserved F or W. A D gene is named only where the DNA matches it firmly. Size tells how often a clone was seen (once, few, many) or the class of an expanded clone, and some rows leave it out.

clone_size	d_call	v_call	j_call	cdr3_aa	cdr3_nt
many	TRBD1	TRBV4-2	TRBJ2-3	CASSQDPGQGGDTQYF	TGTGCCAGCAGCCAAGACCCAGGACAGGGTGGAGATACGCAGTATTTT
-	TRBD1	TRBV30	TRBJ1-5	CAWSADRAQPQHF	TGTGCCTGGAGTGCAGACAGGGCGCAGCCCCAGCATTTT
few	TRBD2	TRBV29-1	TRBJ2-1	CSVGVAGHNEQFF	TGCAGCGTTGGGGTAGCGGGCCACAATGAGCAGTTCTTC
few	-	TRBV27	TRBJ2-5	CASGFKEAQYF	TGTGCCAGCGGGTTCAAAGAGGCCCAGTACTTC
many	-	TRBV28	TRBJ1-5	CASSFGVRGSNQPQHF	TGTGCCAGCAGTTTTGGGGTGCGGGGTAGCAATCAGCCCCAGCATTTT
once	-	TRBV11-2	TRBJ2-1	CASSRARDGYNEQFF	TGTGCCAGCAGCAGGGCCCGGGACGGTTACAATGAGCAGTTCTTC
few	TRBD1	TRBV6-1	TRBJ2-2	CASSTGDAGELFF	TGTGCCAGCAGCACAGGGGACGCCGGGGAGCTGTTTTTT
-	-	TRBV28	TRBJ1-3	CASSPNGRNTIYF	TGTGCCAGCAGCCCCAACGGACGAAACACCATATATTTT
-	-	TRBV28	TRBJ2-7	CASSLGSAYEQYF	TGTGCCAGCAGTCTCGGGTCCGCCTACGAGCAGTACTTC
-	TRBD1	TRBV6-1	TRBJ1-1	CATFRDRATEAFF	TGTGCCACCTTCCGGGACAGGGCCACTGAAGCTTTCTTT
-	-	TRBV29-1	TRBJ1-1	CSVELGGDTETFF	TGCAGCGTTGAGCTGGGTGGGGACACTGAAACTTTCTTT
many	TRBD2	TRBV27	TRBJ2-2	CASSTNSGRGNGELFF	TGTGCCAGCAGTACCAATAGCGGGAGAGGGAACGGGGAGCTGTTTTTT
many	-	TRBV6-4	TRBJ2-1	CASSDQSGQEVDEQFF	TGTGCCAGCAGTGATCAGTCTGGGCAAGAAGTCGATGAGCAGTTCTTC
-	-	TRBV15	TRBJ2-3	CATSSSRSSTDTQYF	TGTGCCACCAGCAGTTCGCGTTCTAGCACAGATACGCAGTATTTT
few	-	TRBV28	TRBJ1-4	CASSLPGATNEKLFF	TGTGCCAGCAGTTTACCGGGGGCAACCAATGAAAAACTGTTTTTT
-	-	TRBV28	TRBJ2-1	CASSRVNNEQFF	TGTGCCAGCAGCCGTGTAAACAATGAGCAGTTCTTC
-	-	TRBV28	TRBJ1-5	CASSPLKGSNQPQHF	TGTGCCAGCAGTCCCTTGAAGGGGAGCAATCAGCCCCAGCATTTT
-	-	TRBV7-2	TRBJ2-1	CASSLVRSNEQFF	TGTGCCAGCAGCTTAGTAAGGAGCAATGAGCAGTTCTTC
-	TRBD1	TRBV6-4	TRBJ2-2	CASSQGASDTGELFF	TGTGCCAGCAGTCAGGGGGCTTCGGACACCGGGGAGCTGTTTTTT
many	TRBD2	TRBV30	TRBJ2-7	CAWSRLSGRGYEQYF	TGTGCCTGGAGTCGACTTAGCGGGAGGGGCTACGAGCAGTACTTC
few	TRBD2	TRBV4-2	TRBJ2-2	CASSQEGLEAGELFF	TGTGCCAGCAGCCAAGAGGGACTAGAGGCTGGGGAGCTGTTTTTT
-	-	TRBV19	TRBJ2-2	CASSGGINTGELFF	TGTGCCAGTAGTGGGGGGATCAACACCGGGGAGCTGTTTTTT
-	-	TRBV18	TRBJ2-5	CASSPAGISETQYF	TGTGCCAGCTCACCAGCCGGCATTTCAGAGACCCAGTACTTC
-	-	TRBV7-4	TRBJ2-5	CASSLAIETQYF	TGTGCCAGCAGCTTAGCGATCGAGACCCAGTACTTC
-	-	TRBV7-2	TRBJ2-3	CASSPGGNTQYF	TGTGCCAGCAGCCCGGGTGGGAATACGCAGTATTTT
-	-	TRBV30	TRBJ2-1	CAWSVGNEQFF	TGTGCCTGGAGTGTAGGTAATGAGCAGTTCTTC
few	-	TRBV7-3	TRBJ1-2	CASSLRGEDGYTF	TGTGCCAGCAGCTTAAGGGGGGAAGATGGCTACACCTTC
-	TRBD1	TRBV27	TRBJ2-4	CASSSDRGRTKNIQYF	TGTGCCAGCAGTTCGGACAGGGGGCGGACCAAAAACATTCAGTACTTC
few	TRBD2	TRBV2	TRBJ2-1	CASSPRLAGVYEQFF	TGTGCCAGCAGTCCCCGGCTAGCGGGAGTCTATGAGCAGTTCTTC
-	TRBD1	TRBV6-5	TRBJ2-5	CASSYSWDRGETQYF	TGTGCCAGCAGTTACTCGTGGGACAGGGGCGAGACCCAGTACTTC
few	TRBD1	TRBV11-2	TRBJ2-7	CASSRGQGMPYEQYF	TGTGCCAGCAGCCGCGGACAGGGGATGCCCTACGAGCAGTACTTC
many	-	TRBV7-3	TRBJ2-2	CASSLYKNTGTGELFF	TGTGCCAGCAGCTTATACAAAAACACCGGGACCGGGGAGCTGTTTTTT
few	TRBD2	TRBV5-4	TRBJ2-7	CASSLGTSYSYEQYF	TGTGCCAGCAGCTTAGGGACTAGCTACTCCTACGAGCAGTACTTC
-	-	TRBV6-1	TRBJ1-4	CASSERSGDEKLFF	TGTGCCAGCAGTGAAAGGTCAGGGGACGAAAAGCTGTTTTTT
-	-	TRBV6-6	TRBJ2-7	CASSYNLEQYF	TGTGCCAGCAGTTACAATCTCGAGCAGTACTTC
-	-	TRBV14	TRBJ2-7	CASSQDIRGEQYF	TGTGCCAGCAGCCAAGATATACGTGGCGAGCAGTACTTC
few	TRBD2	TRBV5-1	TRBJ2-5	CASSSGTIQTQYF	TGCGCCAGCAGCTCCGGGACTATACAGACCCAGTACTTC
-	-	TRBV25-1	TRBJ2-1	CATVRSSAYNEQFF	TGTGCCACCGTTAGGAGTTCGGCCTACAATGAGCAGTTCTTC
-	-	TRBV6-1	TRBJ1-2	CASRMGPAFNYGYTF	TGTGCCAGCAGGATGGGACCCGCGTTTAACTATGGCTACACCTTC
-	-	TRBV13	TRBJ1-4	CASSARTGKLFF	TGTGCCAGCAGCGCCCGGACCGGAAAACTGTTTTTT
-	TRBD1	TRBV29-1	TRBJ2-1	CSASGTGNNEQFF	TGCAGCGCCTCCGGGACAGGGAACAATGAGCAGTTCTTC
few	-	TRBV7-9	TRBJ1-3	CASSLGSSNTIYF	TGTGCCAGCAGCTTAGGAAGTAGCAACACCATATATTTT
-	-	TRBV5-5	TRBJ2-7	CASSLVRGASYEQYF	TGTGCCAGCAGCTTGGTACGTGGGGCCTCCTACGAGCAGTACTTC
once	TRBD2	TRBV9	TRBJ2-7	CASSVGLAGGYEQYF	TGTGCCAGCAGCGTAGGCCTAGCGGGGGGCTACGAGCAGTACTTC
-	TRBD2	TRBV6-4	TRBJ2-1	CASSGGTSDYNEQFF	TGTGCCAGCAGTGGCGGGACTAGCGACTACAATGAGCAGTTCTTC